What follows are 20 T cell receptor beta chains derived from one specimen sequenced in a study of shared clonotypes between healthy human individuals. Generated by immunoSEQ multiplex PCR, the TCRdb table keeps only in-frame clones and is missing some. Altogether 520,000 or so clones are present, around 74% being singletons, with the ten largest covering around 13%. Sequencing was performed on PBMCs. These receptor sequences come from a woman aged 40 to 49 in good health. Some clones in this sample may be carry-over from other donors' samples.

The V gene is TRBV27, the J gene TRBJ2-1; TRBD2 matches at 10 bases. Trimming took 6 bases from V and 7 from J; bases not matched to a gene: 6. This CDR3 spans 14 amino acids. CDR1 is MNHEY and CDR2 is SMNVEV in the germline V gene (reference sequence). This CDR3 is CASRLAGVLNEQFF. CDR3 bases: TGTGCCAGCAGGCTAGCGGGGGTCTTGAATGAGCAGTTCTTC.

J is TRBJ2-1 and V is TRBV2; TRBD1 matches at 10 bases. CDR3 size: 15 residues. Unmatched junction bases numbered 5, after V lost 5 bases and J lost 4 bases. The germline V gene has CDR1 SNHLY and CDR2 FYNNEI. The CDR3 sequence: CASSKRQGAYNEQFF. CDR3 sequence (DNA): TGTGCCAGCAGTAAGCGACAGGGGGCTTACAATGAGCAGTTCTTC.

With respect to this clone: Other DNA sequences in this sample translate to the same CDR3. The chain joins TRBV18 to TRBJ2-2; D not certain. This CDR3 contains 13 residues. Germline CDR1 KGHSH, CDR2 LQKENI. V lost 5 bases to trimming and J lost 1 base, with 5 bases between them. The DNA for the CDR3 is TGTGCCAGCTCAGGCCAGAACACCGGGGAGCTGTTTTTT. Translated, it gives CASSGQNTGELFF.

The chain links TRBV27 to TRBJ2-5, with D possibly matching TRBD1 (5 bases). Trimming removed 5 bases from V and 5 bases from J, with 15 bases in between. The CDR3 is made up of 14 amino acids. Germline assignment: CDR1 MNHEY and CDR2 SMNVEV (reference sequence). The CDR3 region is CASSPRQRMETQYF. The CDR3 coding sequence is TGTGCCAGCAGTCCCCGACAGAGGATGGAGACCCAGTACTTC.

The chain carries TRBV6-4 and TRBJ1-1; D gene uncertain. The CDR3 sequence is 14 residues long. Looked up from germline, CDR1 is MRHNA and CDR2 is SNTAGT. V was shortened by 7 bases and J by 4 bases, with 16 bases between the two germline ends. The CDR3 loop is CASKNIRVATEAFF. The CDR3 DNA reads TGTGCCAGCAAGAACATAAGGGTGGCCACTGAAGCTTTCTTT.

The chain employs TRBV10-2 and TRBJ2-2; 8 bases agree with TRBD2. CDR3 length equals 14 residues. J lost 6 bases, V lost 7 bases, and 7 bases had no gene match. Per germline, CDR1 WSHSY and CDR2 SAAADI. The CDR3 reads CASTGTRAPGELFF. For the CDR3, the DNA is TGCGCCAGCACCGGGACTAGGGCCCCCGGGGAGCTGTTTTTT.

The chain employs TRBV28 and TRBJ2-2; 9 nucleotides align to TRBD1. CDR1 and CDR2 (germline): MDHEN, SYDVKM. The V gene end was trimmed by 5 bases and the J gene end by 3 bases; junction bases not matched to a gene: 10. The CDR3 sequence is 17 residues long. The CDR3: CASSEGSWTGDTGELFF. The DNA of the CDR3 is TGTGCCAGCAGTGAGGGGTCCTGGACAGGGGACACCGGGGAGCTGTTTTTT. Complete variable domain (other parts from reference TRBV28 and TRBJ2-2): DVKVTQSSRYLVKRTGEKVFLECVQDMDHENMFWYRQDPGLGLRLIYFSYDVKMKEKGDIPEGYSVSREKKERFSLILESASTNQTSMYLCASSEGSWTGDTGELFFGEGSRLTVL.

The chain links TRBV7-9 to TRBJ2-5; a possible D gene is TRBD2 (6 bases). The CDR3 contains 16 residues. Per germline, CDR1 SEHNR and CDR2 FQNEAQ (reference sequence). Trimming left V 6 bases short and J 1 base short, with 18 bases between. The CDR3 sequence is CASRGTFGRLQETQYF. The DNA of the CDR3 is TGTGCCAGCAGGGGGACTTTTGGGCGGCTCCAAGAGACCCAGTACTTC. The full variable domain, rest sourced from reference TRBV7-9 and TRBJ2-5, is DTGVSQNPRHKITKRGQNVTFRCDPISEHNRLYWYRQTLGQGPEFLTYFQNEAQLEKSRLLSDRFSAERPKGSFSTLEIQRTEQGDSAMYLCASRGTFGRLQETQYFGPGTRLLVL.

The gene calls are TRBV11-2 and TRBJ1-2; TRBD1 agrees at 8 bases. V was clipped by 0 bases and J by 9 bases; unmatched bases: 9. The CDR3 spans 15 residues. Germline V gene lookup returns CDR1 SGHAT and CDR2 FQNNGV. The CDR3 sequence: CASSLDWTGRESYTF. Written as DNA, the CDR3 is TGTGCCAGCAGCTTAGATTGGACAGGGCGCGAAAGCTACACCTTC.

A few counts support this clone. This chain links TRBV6-1 with TRBJ1-1; D uncertain. V lost 2 bases and J lost 9, with 7 bases in between. The CDR3 extends over 11 amino acids. Germline values: CDR1 MNHNS, CDR2 SASEGT. The CDR3: CASSESRQAFF. The DNA of the CDR3 is TGTGCCAGCAGTGAATCGCGTCAAGCTTTCTTT.

The chain has TRBV10-3 and TRBJ2-7; no clear D. V shed 0 bases and J shed 6 bases, with 15 bases lying between them. The CDR3 has 15 amino acids. From germline, CDR1 is ENHRY and CDR2 SYGVKD. DNA for the CDR3: TGTGCCATCAGTGAGTCGGTGACAACCTCTAGCGAGCAGTACTTC. Its protein product is CAISESVTTSSEQYF.

The rearrangement joins TRBV11-2 to TRBJ2-3; no definite D call. Germline lookup yields CDR1 SGHAT and CDR2 FQNNGV. Trimming shortened V by 1 base and J by 2 bases, and 10 bases separated the two germline ends. The CDR3 has 15 amino acids. The CDR3 spells CASSLVPEPTDTQYF. DNA for the CDR3: TGTGCCAGCAGCTTAGTCCCAGAACCCACAGATACGCAGTATTTT.

The genes are TRBV27 and TRBJ2-7, with D unclear. V dropped 2 bases and J dropped 7 bases, with 15 bases sitting between them. The CDR3 runs to 14 residues. CDR1 MNHEY and CDR2 SMNVEV come from the germline V gene (reference sequence). CDR3 bases: TGTGCCAGCAGTTTAGGGAACCTTCTGGGGGAGCAGTACTTC. Translated: CASSLGNLLGEQYF.

A word on this clone: Other DNA sequences of this sample code for an identical CDR3. The chain couples TRBV4-2 to TRBJ2-1; either TRBD1 or TRBD2 may supply D (5 bases each). This CDR3 spans 17 amino acids. In germline, CDR1 is LGHNA, CDR2 YNFKEQ. Trimming took off 0 bases at V and 0 bases at J, with 12 bases between the two ends. The CDR3 nucleotides are TGTGCCAGCAGCCAAGATCGGCGTGGGACCTCCTACAATGAGCAGTTCTTC. The encoded protein is CASSQDRRGTSYNEQFF.

Ten or more counts support this clone. J is TRBJ1-3 and V is TRBV6-1, with 9 nucleotides matching TRBD1. The CDR3 runs 15 residues. V lost 5 bases and J lost 2; bases outside the gene matches: 4. The germline V gene encodes CDR1 MNHNS and CDR2 SASEGT. The CDR3 here is CASSRTGEAGNTIYF. The CDR3 DNA is TGTGCCAGCAGTAGGACAGGGGAAGCTGGAAACACCATATATTTT.

This clone has a single count. This chain links TRBV5-8 with TRBJ1-2, with 7 bases fitting TRBD1. The CDR3 contains 13 residues. V shed 4 bases, J shed 7 bases, and the junction held 7 bases outside the gene matches. Per the germline V gene, CDR1 is SGHTS and CDR2 is YDEGEE. The CDR3 coding sequence is TGTGCCAGCAGCCCACGACAGGGCGGTGGCTACACCTTC. Its translation is CASSPRQGGGYTF.

This chain's CDR3 is CAWTPRGRGHTGELFF. As DNA, the CDR3 is TGTGCCTGGACCCCAAGGGGCAGGGGCCACACCGGGGAGCTGTTTTTT. The chain joins TRBV30 to TRBJ2-2; possible D gene TRBD1, 6 bases. CDR1 and CDR2 from the germline V gene are GTSNPN and SVGIG (reference sequence). Trimming removed 4 bases at V and 3 bases at J, with 18 bases between. CDR3 size: 16 residues.

The chain links TRBV28 to TRBJ1-4; no clear D gene. The CDR3 runs to 15 residues. Germline V gene lookup returns CDR1 MDHEN and CDR2 SYDVKM. V lost 8 bases and J 5 bases, leaving 18 bases between the germline ends. Here the CDR3 reads CASSLSDFLNEKLFF. The DNA of the CDR3 is TGTGCCAGCTCCCTTTCGGACTTTCTGAATGAAAAACTGTTTTTT.

The chain links TRBV7-2 to TRBJ2-1, with D maybe TRBD1 (6 bases). The CDR3 consists of 16 residues. Per the germline V gene, CDR1 is SGHTA and CDR2 is FQGNSA. The germline V and J ends were trimmed by 1 base and 7 bases, with 17 bases remaining between them. In nucleotides, the CDR3 is TGTGCCAGCAGCTTAGATATTAGGGCAGGGGCAAATGAGCAGTTCTTC. It translates to CASSLDIRAGANEQFF.

V usage is TRBV6-1 and J usage is TRBJ1-2; D is possibly TRBD1 (5 bases). The germline V and J ends were trimmed by 7 bases and 7 bases, with 22 bases remaining between them. This CDR3 contains 15 residues. Germline-derived CDR1 and CDR2 are MNHNS and SASEGT. DNA for the CDR3: TGTGCCAGCACATGGGGCCAAGGGCTCTTACTTGGCTACACCTTC. Translating gives CASTWGQGLLLGYTF.